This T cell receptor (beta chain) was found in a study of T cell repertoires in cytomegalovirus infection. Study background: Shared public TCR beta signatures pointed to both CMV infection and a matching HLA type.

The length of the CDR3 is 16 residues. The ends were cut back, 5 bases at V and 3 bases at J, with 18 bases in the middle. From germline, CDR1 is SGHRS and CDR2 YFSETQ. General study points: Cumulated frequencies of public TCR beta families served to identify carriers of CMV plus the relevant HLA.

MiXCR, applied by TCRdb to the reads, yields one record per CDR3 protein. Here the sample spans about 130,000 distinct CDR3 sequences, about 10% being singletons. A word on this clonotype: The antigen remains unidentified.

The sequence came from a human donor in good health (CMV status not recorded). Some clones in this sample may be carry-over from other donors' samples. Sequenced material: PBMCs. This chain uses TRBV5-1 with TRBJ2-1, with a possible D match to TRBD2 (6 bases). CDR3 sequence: CASSAGRGKDYNEQFF. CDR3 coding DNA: TGCGCCAGCAGTGCTGGGCGGGGAAAGGACTACAATGAGCAGTTCTTC.